The source of this T cell receptor beta chain is a study of blood T cell repertoires in COVID-19. Background on the study: Samples came from the United States, Italy and Spain, spanning acute and convalescent COVID-19. Sources were T cells, B-cell-depleted T cells, or PBMCs; the material itself was cDNA or gDNA.

In the authors' workflow: Scientists estimated how many nucleated cells there were by amplifying reference gene primers. Assay used: immunoSEQ multiplex PCR; TCRdb lists only in-frame clones, some missing. That table is the source of V, J and clone size, and D and trimming were worked out from the DNA. The table includes more than 250,000 clones, 80% to 90% detected once. V gave up 5 bases and J gave up 10 bases, with 15 bases separating them. Germline V gives CDR1 SGHAT, CDR2 FQDESV (reference sequence). The CDR3 extends over 14 amino acids. The source of this sequence is a man over 45 with active or convalescent COVID-19. Material for sequencing was peripheral blood. V is TRBV11-1 and J is TRBJ1-6, with TRBD1 as a possible D gene (6 bases). The CDR3 loop is CASSRTQGDSPLHF. CDR3 sequence (DNA): TGTGCCAGCAGCCGAACACAGGGAGACTCACCCCTCCACTTT.